The rows below give T cell receptor beta chains drawn from one sample of a study of cytomegalovirus exposure and HLA in healthy donors. Measured with immunoSEQ multiplex PCR; TCRdb has only the in-frame clones, and not every one. In the table there are under 90,000 clones, 70% of which are singletons. Input material: PBMCs. All receptors come from a woman aged 45-59 years in good health and CMV-seropositive. Both conserved end residues are part of each CDR3. D genes are given only for firm matches. Expanded clones are given a class, and other clones once, few, many or no size at all.

CDR3 DNA	CDR3 protein	D gene	V gene	J gene	clone size	CDR3 length
TGTGCCATCGCCTCAGGGGACGAGCAGTACTTC	CAIASGDEQYF	NA	TRBV10-3	TRBJ2-7	NA	11
TGTGCCATCCGTCGACAGGAACCCAACTATGGCTACACCTTC	CAIRRQEPNYGYTF	NA	TRBV10-3	TRBJ1-2	NA	14
TGTGCCTGGATGCGGGAGAACACTGAAGCTTTCTTT	CAWMRENTEAFF	NA	TRBV30	TRBJ1-1	few	12
TGTGCCAGCAGTGGACAGCCCGAGTCCTACGAGCAGTACTTC	CASSGQPESYEQYF	NA	TRBV28	TRBJ2-7	NA	14
TGTGCCAGCAGTTTTCCCCCCGGGACCGGGGAGCTGTTTTTT	CASSFPPGTGELFF	NA	TRBV27	TRBJ2-2	once	14
TGTGCCAGCAGCGAAACCCCTGACAGGCCCCAGGGCTACACCTTC	CASSETPDRPQGYTF	NA	TRBV7-8	TRBJ1-2	NA	15
TGCGCCAGCAGCTTGATCGGGGAGCAAGAGACCCAGTACTTC	CASSLIGEQETQYF	NA	TRBV5-1	TRBJ2-5	NA	14
TGTGCCAGCAGCTTAGTTTTTGCGGGAGGAGAGACCCAGTACTTC	CASSLVFAGGETQYF	TRBD2	TRBV7-6	TRBJ2-5	NA	15
TGTGCCAGCAGTCCCTTAGGAGGCCTGAACACTGAAGCTTTCTTT	CASSPLGGLNTEAFF	NA	TRBV27	TRBJ1-1	NA	15
TGTGCCAGCAGGACCACAGGGCGCGACTATGGCTACACCTTC	CASRTTGRDYGYTF	NA	TRBV6-1	TRBJ1-2	NA	14
TGTGCCAGCATCTTAGCGGGGGGGCAAGAGACCCAGTACTTC	CASILAGGQETQYF	TRBD2	TRBV2	TRBJ2-5	NA	14
TGTGCCAGCAGTCCGAGTGCGGGAGGCTTCTACAATGAGCAGTTCTTC	CASSPSAGGFYNEQFF	TRBD2	TRBV28	TRBJ2-1	NA	16
TGTGCCTGGAGGAGGAACACTGAAGCTTTCTTT	CAWRRNTEAFF	NA	TRBV30	TRBJ1-1	NA	11
TGTGCCAGCAGCTTGACCTCAGGGATCTACGAGCAGTACTTC	CASSLTSGIYEQYF	NA	TRBV5-6	TRBJ2-7	NA	14
TGTGCCAGTAGTATAGATCAGGGAGGGGCTGAAGCTTTCTTT	CASSIDQGGAEAFF	NA	TRBV19	TRBJ1-1	NA	14
TGTGCCAGTCACCAGGGCGGTACTGAAGCTTTCTTT	CASHQGGTEAFF	NA	TRBV19	TRBJ1-1	NA	12
TGTGCCAGCAGTTTACAACATCCGGGACAGCCGAACACTGAAGCTTTCTTT	CASSLQHPGQPNTEAFF	TRBD1	TRBV28	TRBJ1-1	NA	17
TGTGCCAGTAGTTTCACCGGGGTTGGTACCGGGGAGCTGTTTTTT	CASSFTGVGTGELFF	NA	TRBV19	TRBJ2-2	once	15
TGCGCCAGCAGTCGGGACACGGGAGGAGAGACCCAGTACTTC	CASSRDTGGETQYF	NA	TRBV10-2	TRBJ2-5	NA	14
TGTGCCAGCAGGGCCGGGACAGTAAATGAAAAACTGTTTTTT	CASRAGTVNEKLFF	TRBD1	TRBV6-5	TRBJ1-4	few	14